This T cell receptor beta chain came from a study of cytomegalovirus exposure and HLA in healthy donors. Findings of the study overall: In a later analysis, productive TCRs from donors in an Asian-associated ancestry cluster reportedly carried fewer N-insertions than the cohort mean.

The CDR3 loop spans 14 amino acids. Germline CDR1 is MNHNY and CDR2 is SVGAGI (reference sequence). V trimming: 4 bases; J trimming: 12 bases; junction bases outside the gene matches: 9. To note about this clone: Its matching antigen is unknown.

PCR was performed using 60 Vbeta and 13 Jbeta primers. Using immunoSEQ multiplex PCR, the repertoire was profiled, and TCRdb retains in-frame clones only, with some absent. This table holds roughly 140,000 clones, around 78% found once. The chain links TRBV6-6 to TRBJ1-1; TRBD1 agrees at 12 bases. The source is a young woman in good health and CMV-seropositive. Specimen: PBMCs. This CDR3 is CASSSSGTGGTSFF. CDR3 bases: TGTGCCAGCAGTTCGTCCGGGACAGGGGGCACTTCTTTCTTT.